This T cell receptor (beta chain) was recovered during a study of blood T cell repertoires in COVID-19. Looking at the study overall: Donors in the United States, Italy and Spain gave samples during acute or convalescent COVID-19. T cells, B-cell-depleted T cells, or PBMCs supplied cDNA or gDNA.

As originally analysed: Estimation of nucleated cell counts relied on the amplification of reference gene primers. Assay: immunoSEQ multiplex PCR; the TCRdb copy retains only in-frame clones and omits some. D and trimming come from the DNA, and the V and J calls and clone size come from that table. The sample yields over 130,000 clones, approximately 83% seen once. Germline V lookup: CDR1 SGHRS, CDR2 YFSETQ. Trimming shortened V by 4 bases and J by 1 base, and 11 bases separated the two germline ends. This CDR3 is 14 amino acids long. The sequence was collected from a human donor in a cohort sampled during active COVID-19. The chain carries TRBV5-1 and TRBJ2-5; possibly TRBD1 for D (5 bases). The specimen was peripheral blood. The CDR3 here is CASSMTDIQETQYF. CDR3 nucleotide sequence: TGCGCCAGCAGCATGACAGACATCCAAGAGACCCAGTACTTC.